This TCR beta chain was documented in a study of blood T cells in healthy people across ages. Study-level results: Reliance upon unsorted PBMCs precluded definitive naive versus antigen-experienced comparison. Researchers judged that diversity estimates from one million T cells fell short of true values.

The use of a sample-barcoded 5' primer and a J-beta primer mix characterized a second PCR of roughly 7 to 12 cycles. Every cDNA was tagged by a template-switch adaptor with 12 random nucleotides. TCRdb re-derived calls from the 5' RACE reads in MiXCR, one entry per CDR3 protein. The sample shows around 1.5 million distinct CDR3 sequences, about 40% of them seen only once. In the case of this clonotype: Its antigen is as yet unknown.

With each sample, at least 5 micrograms of total RNA were extracted. The junction had 10 bases not matched to a gene; V was cut back by 5 bases and J by 13 bases. The CDR3 runs 12 residues. CDR1 is SGHVS and CDR2 is FNYEAQ in the germline V gene. Sequenced material: blood. The J gene is TRBJ2-5, the V gene TRBV7-6; TRBD2 aligns across 7 bases. The sequence derives from a young woman in good health. This CDR3 reads CASSGEGPGWYF. In DNA, the CDR3 is TGTGCCAGCAGCGGGGAGGGCCCAGGCTGGTACTTC.